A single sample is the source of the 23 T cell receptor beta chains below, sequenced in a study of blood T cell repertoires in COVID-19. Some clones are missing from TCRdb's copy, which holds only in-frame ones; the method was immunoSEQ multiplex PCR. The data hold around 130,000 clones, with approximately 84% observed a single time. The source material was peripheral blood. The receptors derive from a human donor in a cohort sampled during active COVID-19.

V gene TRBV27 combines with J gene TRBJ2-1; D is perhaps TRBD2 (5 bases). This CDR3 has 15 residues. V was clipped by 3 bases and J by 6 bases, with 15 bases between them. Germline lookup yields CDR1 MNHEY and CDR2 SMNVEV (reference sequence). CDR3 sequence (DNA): TGTGCCAGCAGTTTCCGACTCACCCGGGGCAATGAGCAGTTCTTC. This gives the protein CASSFRLTRGNEQFF.

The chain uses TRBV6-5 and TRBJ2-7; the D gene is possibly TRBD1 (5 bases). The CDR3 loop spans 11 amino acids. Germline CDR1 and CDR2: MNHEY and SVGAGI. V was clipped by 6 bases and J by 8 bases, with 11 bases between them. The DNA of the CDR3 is TGTGCCAGCAGCGGAACAGGACAGCAGTACTTC. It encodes CASSGTGQQYF.

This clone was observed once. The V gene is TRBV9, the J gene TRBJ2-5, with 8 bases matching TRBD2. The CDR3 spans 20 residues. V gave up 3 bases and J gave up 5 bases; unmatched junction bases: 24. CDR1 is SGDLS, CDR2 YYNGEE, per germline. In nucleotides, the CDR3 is TGTGCCAGCAGCGCCTCGGGACGATCAGAGGGGAGCGGGGGTCCTGAGACCCAGTACTTC. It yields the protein CASSASGRSEGSGGPETQYF.

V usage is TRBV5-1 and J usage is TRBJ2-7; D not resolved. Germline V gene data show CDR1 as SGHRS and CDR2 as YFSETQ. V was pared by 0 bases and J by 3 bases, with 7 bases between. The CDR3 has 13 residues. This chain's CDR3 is CASSLGGNYEQYF. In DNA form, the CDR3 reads TGCGCCAGCAGCTTGGGTGGCAACTACGAGCAGTACTTC.

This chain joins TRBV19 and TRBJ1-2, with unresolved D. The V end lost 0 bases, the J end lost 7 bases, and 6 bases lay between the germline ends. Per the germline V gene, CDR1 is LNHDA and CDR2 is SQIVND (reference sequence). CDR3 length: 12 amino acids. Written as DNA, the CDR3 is TGTGCCAGTAGTATAGAATCCTCTGGCTACACCTTC. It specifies CASSIESSGYTF.

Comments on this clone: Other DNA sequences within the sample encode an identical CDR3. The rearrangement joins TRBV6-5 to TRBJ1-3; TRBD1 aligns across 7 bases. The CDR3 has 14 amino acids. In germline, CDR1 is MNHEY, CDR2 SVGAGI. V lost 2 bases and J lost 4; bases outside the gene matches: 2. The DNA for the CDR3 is TGTGCCAGCAGTTACGGGACAGTAGGAAACACCATATATTTT. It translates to CASSYGTVGNTIYF.

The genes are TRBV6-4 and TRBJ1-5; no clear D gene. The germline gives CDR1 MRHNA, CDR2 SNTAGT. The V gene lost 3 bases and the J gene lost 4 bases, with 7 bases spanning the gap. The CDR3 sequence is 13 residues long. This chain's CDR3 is CASSETVNQPQHF. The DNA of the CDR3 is TGTGCCAGCAGTGAAACAGTAAATCAGCCCCAGCATTTT.

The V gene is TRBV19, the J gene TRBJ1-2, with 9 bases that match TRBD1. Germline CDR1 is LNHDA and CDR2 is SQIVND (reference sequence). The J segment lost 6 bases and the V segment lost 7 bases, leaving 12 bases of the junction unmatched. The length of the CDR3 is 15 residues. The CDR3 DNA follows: TGTGCCAGTACCGCTTCGGACAGGGGAGGAAATGGCTACACCTTC. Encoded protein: CASTASDRGGNGYTF.

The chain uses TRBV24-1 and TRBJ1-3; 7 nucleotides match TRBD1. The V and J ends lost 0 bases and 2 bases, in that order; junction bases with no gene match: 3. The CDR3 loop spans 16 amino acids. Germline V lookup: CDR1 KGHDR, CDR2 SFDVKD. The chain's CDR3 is CATSDLNRGTGNTIYF. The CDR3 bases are TGTGCCACCAGTGATTTGAACAGGGGAACTGGAAACACCATATATTTT.

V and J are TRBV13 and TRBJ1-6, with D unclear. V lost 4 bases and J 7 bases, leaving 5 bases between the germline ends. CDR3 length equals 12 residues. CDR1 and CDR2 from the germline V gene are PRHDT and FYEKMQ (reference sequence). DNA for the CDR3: TGTGCCAGCAGCTGGGAGAATTCACCCCTCCACTTT. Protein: CASSWENSPLHF.

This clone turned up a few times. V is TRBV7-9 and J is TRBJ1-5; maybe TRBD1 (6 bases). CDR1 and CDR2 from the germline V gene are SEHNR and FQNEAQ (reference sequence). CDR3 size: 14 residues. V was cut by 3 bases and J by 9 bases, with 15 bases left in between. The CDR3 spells CASSFRTETSPQHF. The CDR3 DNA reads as TGTGCCAGCAGCTTCCGGACAGAGACATCGCCCCAGCATTTT. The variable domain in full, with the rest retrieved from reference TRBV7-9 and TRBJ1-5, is DTGVSQNPRHKITKRGQNVTFRCDPISEHNRLYWYRQTLGQGPEFLTYFQNEAQLEKSRLLSDRFSAERPKGSFSTLEIQRTEQGDSAMYLCASSFRTETSPQHFGDGTRLSIL.

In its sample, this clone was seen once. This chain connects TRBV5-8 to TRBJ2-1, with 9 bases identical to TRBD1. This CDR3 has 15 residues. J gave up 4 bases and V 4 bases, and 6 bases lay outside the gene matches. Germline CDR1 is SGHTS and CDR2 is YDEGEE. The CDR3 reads CASSGGQGGYNEQFF. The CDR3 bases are TGTGCCAGCAGCGGGGGACAGGGAGGTTACAATGAGCAGTTCTTC.

CDR3 sequence reads: CASSTMVSYNEQFF. The CDR3 nucleotides are TGCGCCAGCAGCACTATGGTTTCCTACAATGAGCAGTTCTTC. V gene TRBV5-1 combines with J gene TRBJ2-1; D gene unclear. Germline V gives CDR1 SGHRS, CDR2 YFSETQ. V gave up 4 bases and J gave up 1 base, with 9 bases separating them. The CDR3 spans 14 residues.

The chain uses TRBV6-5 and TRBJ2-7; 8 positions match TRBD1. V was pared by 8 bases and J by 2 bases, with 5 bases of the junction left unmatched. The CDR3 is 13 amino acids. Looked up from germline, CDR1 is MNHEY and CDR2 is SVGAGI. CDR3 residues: CASGRTGPYEQYF. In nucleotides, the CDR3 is TGTGCCAGCGGGAGGACAGGGCCCTACGAGCAGTACTTC.

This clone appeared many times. CDR3 sequence reads: CASSRPGLITDTQYF. The DNA for the CDR3 is TGTGCCAGCAGCCGACCGGGACTGATCACAGATACGCAGTATTTT. The chain has TRBV14 and TRBJ2-3; tentative D call: TRBD2 (6 bases). Trimming took off 4 bases at V and 2 bases at J, with 13 bases between the two ends. The CDR3 runs 15 residues. CDR1 is SGHDN, CDR2 FVKESK, per germline.

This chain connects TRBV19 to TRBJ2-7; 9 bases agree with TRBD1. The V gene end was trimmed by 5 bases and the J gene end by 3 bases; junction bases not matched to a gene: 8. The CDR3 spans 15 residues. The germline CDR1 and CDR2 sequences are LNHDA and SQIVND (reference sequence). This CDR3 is CASSSPGQGVYEQYF. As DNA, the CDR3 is TGTGCCAGTAGTTCCCCGGGACAGGGAGTCTACGAGCAGTACTTC.

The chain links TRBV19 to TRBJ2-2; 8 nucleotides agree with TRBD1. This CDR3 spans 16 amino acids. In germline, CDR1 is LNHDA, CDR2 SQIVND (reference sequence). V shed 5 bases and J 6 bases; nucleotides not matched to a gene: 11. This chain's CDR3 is CASSADRASRPGELFF. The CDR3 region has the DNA TGTGCCAGTAGTGCGGACAGGGCCAGTCGTCCCGGGGAGCTGTTTTTT.

CDR3 amino acids: CASSIGREGQPQHF. The CDR3 DNA reads TGCGCCAGCAGCATAGGCAGGGAGGGGCAGCCCCAGCATTTT. This rearrangement joins TRBV5-1 to TRBJ1-5; perhaps TRBD1 as D (5 bases). This CDR3 contains 14 residues. CDR1 is SGHRS and CDR2 is YFSETQ in the germline V gene. Trimming removed 4 bases at V and 7 bases at J, with 15 bases between. Combining the CDR3 with reference TRBV5-1 and TRBJ1-5 gives the whole variable domain KAGVTQTPRYLIKTRGQQVTLSCSPISGHRSVSWYQQTPGQGLQFLFEYFSETQRNKGNFPGRFSGRQFSNSRSEMNVSTLELGDSALYLCASSIGREGQPQHFGDGTRLSIL.

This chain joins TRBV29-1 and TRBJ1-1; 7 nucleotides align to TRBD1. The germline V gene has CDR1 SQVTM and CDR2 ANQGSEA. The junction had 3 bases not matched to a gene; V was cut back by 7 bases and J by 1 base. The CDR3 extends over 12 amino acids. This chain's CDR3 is CSGQGGNTEAFF. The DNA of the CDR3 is TGCAGCGGCCAGGGGGGGAACACTGAAGCTTTCTTT.

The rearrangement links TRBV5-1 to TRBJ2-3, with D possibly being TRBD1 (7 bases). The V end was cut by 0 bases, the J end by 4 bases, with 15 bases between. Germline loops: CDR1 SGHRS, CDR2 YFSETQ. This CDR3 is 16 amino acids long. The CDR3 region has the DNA TGCGCCAGCAGCTTGGTGGTCCAGGGGGGAGCAGATACGCAGTATTTT. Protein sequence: CASSLVVQGGADTQYF.

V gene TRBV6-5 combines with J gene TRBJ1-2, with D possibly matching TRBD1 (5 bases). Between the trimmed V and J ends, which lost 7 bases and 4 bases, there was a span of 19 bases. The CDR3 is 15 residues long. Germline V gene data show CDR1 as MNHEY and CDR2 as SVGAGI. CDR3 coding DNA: TGTGCCAGCACCATGAGGAGGGGAGGAGGCTATGGCTACACCTTC. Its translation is CASTMRRGGGYGYTF.

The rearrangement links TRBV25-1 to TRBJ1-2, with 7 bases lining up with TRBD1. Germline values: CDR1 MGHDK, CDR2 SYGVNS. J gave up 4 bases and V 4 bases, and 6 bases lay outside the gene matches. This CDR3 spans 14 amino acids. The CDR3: CASSVGGTAYGYTF. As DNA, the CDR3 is TGTGCCAGCAGTGTGGGCGGGACAGCCTATGGCTACACCTTC.

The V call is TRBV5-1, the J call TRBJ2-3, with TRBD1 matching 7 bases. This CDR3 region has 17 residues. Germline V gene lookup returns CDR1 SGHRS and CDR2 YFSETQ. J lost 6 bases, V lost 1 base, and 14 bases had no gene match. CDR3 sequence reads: CASSLPLDRRFEDTQYF. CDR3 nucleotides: TGCGCCAGCAGCTTGCCCTTGGACAGGCGATTTGAGGATACGCAGTATTTT. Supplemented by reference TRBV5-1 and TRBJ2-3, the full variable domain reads KAGVTQTPRYLIKTRGQQVTLSCSPISGHRSVSWYQQTPGQGLQFLFEYFSETQRNKGNFPGRFSGRQFSNSRSEMNVSTLELGDSALYLCASSLPLDRRFEDTQYFGPGTRLTVL.